This TCR beta chain was observed in a study of blood T cell repertoires in COVID-19. TCRdb's copy holds only in-frame clones and misses some; the assay was immunoSEQ multiplex PCR. Seen here are roughly 200,000 clones, roughly nine tenths observed once, and the top ten hold about 7%. CDR1 is SGDLS, CDR2 YYNGEE, per germline. Losses at the gene ends were 0 bases for V and 5 bases for J; bases not matched to a gene: 2. The length of the CDR3 is 15 residues. The sequencing input was peripheral blood. The sequence derives from a man aged 35-49 years with acute or convalescent COVID-19. This chain connects TRBV9 to TRBJ2-1, with 10 nucleotides matching TRBD1. The CDR3 spells CASSVVGTGDNEQFF. CDR3 nucleotides: TGTGCCAGCAGCGTAGTCGGGACAGGGGACAATGAGCAGTTCTTC.